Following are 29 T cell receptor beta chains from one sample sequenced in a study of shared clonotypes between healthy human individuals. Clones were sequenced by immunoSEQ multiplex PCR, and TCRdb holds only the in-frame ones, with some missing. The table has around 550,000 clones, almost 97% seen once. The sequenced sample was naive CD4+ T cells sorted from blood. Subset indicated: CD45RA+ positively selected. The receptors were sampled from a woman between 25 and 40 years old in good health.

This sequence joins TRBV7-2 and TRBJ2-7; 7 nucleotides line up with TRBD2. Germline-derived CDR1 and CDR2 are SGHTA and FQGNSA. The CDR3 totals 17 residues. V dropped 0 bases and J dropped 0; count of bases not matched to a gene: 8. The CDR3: CASSLAHSGRVSYEQYF. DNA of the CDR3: TGTGCCAGCAGCTTAGCTCATTCAGGGAGGGTCTCCTACGAGCAGTACTTC.

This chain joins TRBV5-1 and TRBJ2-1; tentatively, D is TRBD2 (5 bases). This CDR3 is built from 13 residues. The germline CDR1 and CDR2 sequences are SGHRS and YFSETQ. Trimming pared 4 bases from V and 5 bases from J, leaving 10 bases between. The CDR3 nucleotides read TGCGCCAGCAGCCCCGACTACAACAATGAGCAGTTCTTC. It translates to CASSPDYNNEQFF. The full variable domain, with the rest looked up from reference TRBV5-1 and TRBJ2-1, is KAGVTQTPRYLIKTRGQQVTLSCSPISGHRSVSWYQQTPGQGLQFLFEYFSETQRNKGNFPGRFSGRQFSNSRSEMNVSTLELGDSALYLCASSPDYNNEQFFGPGTRLTVL.

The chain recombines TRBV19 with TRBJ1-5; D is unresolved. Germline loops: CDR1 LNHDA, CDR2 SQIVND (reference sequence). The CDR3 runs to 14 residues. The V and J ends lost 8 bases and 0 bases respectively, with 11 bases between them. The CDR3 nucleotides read TGTGCCAGTGATCCAGGATATAGCAATCAGCCCCAGCATTTT. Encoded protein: CASDPGYSNQPQHF.

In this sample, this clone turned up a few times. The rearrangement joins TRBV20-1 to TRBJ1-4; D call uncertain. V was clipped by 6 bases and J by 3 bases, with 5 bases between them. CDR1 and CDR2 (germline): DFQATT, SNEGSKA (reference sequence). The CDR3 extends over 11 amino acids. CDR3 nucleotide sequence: TGCAGTGCCGAGTCTAATGAAAAACTGTTTTTT. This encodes CSAESNEKLFF.

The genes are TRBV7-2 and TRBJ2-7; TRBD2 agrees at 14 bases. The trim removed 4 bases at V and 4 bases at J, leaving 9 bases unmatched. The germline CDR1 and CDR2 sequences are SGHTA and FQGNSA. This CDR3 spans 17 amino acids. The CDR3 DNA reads TGTGCCAGCAGCTCCCAGAGACTAGCGGGAGGGTGGTACGAGCAGTACTTC. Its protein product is CASSSQRLAGGWYEQYF. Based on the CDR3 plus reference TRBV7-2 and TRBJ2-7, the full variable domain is GAGVSQSPSNKVTEKGKDVELRCDPISGHTALYWYRQSLGQGLEFLIYFQGNSAPDKSGLPSDRFSAERTGGSVSTLTIQRTQQEDSAVYLCASSSQRLAGGWYEQYFGPGTRLTVT.

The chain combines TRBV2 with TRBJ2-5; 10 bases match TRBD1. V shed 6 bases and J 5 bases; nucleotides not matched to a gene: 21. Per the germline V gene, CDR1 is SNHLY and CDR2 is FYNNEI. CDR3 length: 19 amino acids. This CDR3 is CASSSGGTGDWAVKETQYF. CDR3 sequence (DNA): TGTGCCAGCAGCTCAGGAGGGACAGGGGATTGGGCGGTAAAGGAGACCCAGTACTTC.

CDR3 coding DNA: TGTGCCAGCCGGGGCCCTGGCTACGAGCAGTACTTC. Protein sequence: CASRGPGYEQYF. The rearrangement uses TRBV2 and TRBJ2-7; the D call may be TRBD1 or TRBD2 (5 bases each). Germline V lookup: CDR1 SNHLY, CDR2 FYNNEI. The ends were cut back, 8 bases at V and 3 bases at J, with 11 bases in the middle. This CDR3 comprises 12 residues.

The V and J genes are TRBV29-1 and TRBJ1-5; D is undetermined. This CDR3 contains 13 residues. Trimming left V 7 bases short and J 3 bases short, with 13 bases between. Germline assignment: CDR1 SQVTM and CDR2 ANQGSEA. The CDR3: CSAGWGNNQPQHF. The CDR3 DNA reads TGCAGCGCCGGGTGGGGTAACAATCAGCCCCAGCATTTT.

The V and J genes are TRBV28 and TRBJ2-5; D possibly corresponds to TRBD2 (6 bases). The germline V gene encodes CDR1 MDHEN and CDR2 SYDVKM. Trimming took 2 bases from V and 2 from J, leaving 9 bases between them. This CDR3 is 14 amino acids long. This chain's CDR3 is CASSLRGRQETQYF. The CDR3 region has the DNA TGTGCCAGCAGTTTACGGGGGAGACAAGAGACCCAGTACTTC.

CDR3 loop: CASSQAPLVGGNSYEQYF. CDR3 in DNA: TGCGCCAGCAGCCAAGCCCCTCTTGTGGGGGGGAACTCCTACGAGCAGTACTTC. The chain carries TRBV4-1 and TRBJ2-7; 7 bases are shared with TRBD2. V was pared by 1 base and J by 0 bases, with 12 bases of the junction left unmatched. CDR1 is MGHRA and CDR2 is YSYEKL in the germline V gene. The CDR3 has 18 residues.

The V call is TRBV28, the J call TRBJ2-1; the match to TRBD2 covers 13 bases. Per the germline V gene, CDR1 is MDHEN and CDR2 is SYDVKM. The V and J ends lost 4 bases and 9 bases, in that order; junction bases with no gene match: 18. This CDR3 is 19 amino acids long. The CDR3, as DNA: TGTGCCAGCAGTTCCGGGACAGGGGTCGGACTAGCGGGAGTTTCTGAGCAGTTCTTC. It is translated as CASSSGTGVGLAGVSEQFF.

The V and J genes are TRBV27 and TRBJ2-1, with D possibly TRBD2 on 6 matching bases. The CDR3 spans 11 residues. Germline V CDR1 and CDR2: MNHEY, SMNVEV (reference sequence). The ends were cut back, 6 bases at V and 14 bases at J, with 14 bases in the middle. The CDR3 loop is CASRRLGEEFF. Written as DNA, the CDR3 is TGTGCCAGCAGGCGACTAGGGGAGGAGTTCTTC.

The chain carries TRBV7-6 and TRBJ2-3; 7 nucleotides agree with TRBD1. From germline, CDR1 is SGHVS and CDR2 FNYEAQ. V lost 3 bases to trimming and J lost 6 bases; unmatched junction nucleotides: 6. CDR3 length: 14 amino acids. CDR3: CASSFRGPGDTQYF. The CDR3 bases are TGTGCCAGCAGCTTTAGGGGGCCCGGGGATACGCAGTATTTT. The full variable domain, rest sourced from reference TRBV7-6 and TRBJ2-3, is GAGVSQSPRYKVTKRGQDVALRCDPISGHVSLYWYRQALGQGPEFLTYFNYEAQQDKSGLPNDRFSAERPEGSISTLTIQRTEQRDSAMYRCASSFRGPGDTQYFGPGTRLTVL.

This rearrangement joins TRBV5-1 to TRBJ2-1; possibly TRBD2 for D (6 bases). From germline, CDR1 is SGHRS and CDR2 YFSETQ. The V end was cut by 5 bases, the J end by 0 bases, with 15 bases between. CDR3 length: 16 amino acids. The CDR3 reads CASSGSGPSSYNEQFF. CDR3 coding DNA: TGCGCCAGCAGTGGGAGCGGGCCGAGCTCCTACAATGAGCAGTTCTTC.

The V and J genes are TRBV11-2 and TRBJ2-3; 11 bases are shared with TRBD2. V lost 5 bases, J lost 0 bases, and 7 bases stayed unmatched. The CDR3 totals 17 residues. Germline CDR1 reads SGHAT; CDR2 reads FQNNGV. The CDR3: CASSAWGLAESTDTQYF. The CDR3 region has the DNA TGTGCCAGCAGCGCCTGGGGACTAGCGGAAAGCACAGATACGCAGTATTTT.

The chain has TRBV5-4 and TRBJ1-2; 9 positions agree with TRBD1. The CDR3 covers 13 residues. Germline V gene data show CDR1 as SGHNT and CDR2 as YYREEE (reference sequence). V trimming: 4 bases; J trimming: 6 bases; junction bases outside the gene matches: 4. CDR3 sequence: CASSNDRGNGYTF. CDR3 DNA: TGTGCCAGCAGCAACGACAGGGGGAATGGCTACACCTTC.

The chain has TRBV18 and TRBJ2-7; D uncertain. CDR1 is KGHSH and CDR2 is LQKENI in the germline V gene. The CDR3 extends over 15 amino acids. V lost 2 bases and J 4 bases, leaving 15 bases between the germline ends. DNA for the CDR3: TGTGCCAGCTCACCATCCTCCCGCACGGGTTACGAGCAGTACTTC. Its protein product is CASSPSSRTGYEQYF.

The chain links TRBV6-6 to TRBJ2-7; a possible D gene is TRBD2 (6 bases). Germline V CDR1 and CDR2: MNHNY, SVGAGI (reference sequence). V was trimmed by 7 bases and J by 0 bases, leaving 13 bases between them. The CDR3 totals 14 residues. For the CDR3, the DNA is TGTGCCAGCACCTCACGGGGACTCTCCTACGAGCAGTACTTC. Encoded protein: CASTSRGLSYEQYF.

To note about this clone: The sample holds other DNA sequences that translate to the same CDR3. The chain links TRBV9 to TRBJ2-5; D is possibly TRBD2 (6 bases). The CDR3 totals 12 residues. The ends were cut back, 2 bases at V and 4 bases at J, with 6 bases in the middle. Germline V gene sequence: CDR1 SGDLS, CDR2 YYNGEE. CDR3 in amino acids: CASSVGGETQYF. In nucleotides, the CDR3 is TGTGCCAGCAGCGTGGGAGGAGAGACCCAGTACTTC.

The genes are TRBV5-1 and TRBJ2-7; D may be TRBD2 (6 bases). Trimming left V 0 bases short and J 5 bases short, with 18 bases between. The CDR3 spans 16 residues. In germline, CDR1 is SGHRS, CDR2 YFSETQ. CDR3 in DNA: TGCGCCAGCAGCTTGGCCCTAGGAGGGATTGGGGACGAGCAGTACTTC. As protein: CASSLALGGIGDEQYF. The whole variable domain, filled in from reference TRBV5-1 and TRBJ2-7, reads KAGVTQTPRYLIKTRGQQVTLSCSPISGHRSVSWYQQTPGQGLQFLFEYFSETQRNKGNFPGRFSGRQFSNSRSEMNVSTLELGDSALYLCASSLALGGIGDEQYFGPGTRLTVT.

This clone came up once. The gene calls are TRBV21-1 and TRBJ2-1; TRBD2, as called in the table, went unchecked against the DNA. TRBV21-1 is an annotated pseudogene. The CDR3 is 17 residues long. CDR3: CASSKAEGGTLYDEQFF. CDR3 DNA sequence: TGTGCCAGCAGCAAAGCGGAGGGAGGAACCCTTTACGATGAGCAGTTCTTC.

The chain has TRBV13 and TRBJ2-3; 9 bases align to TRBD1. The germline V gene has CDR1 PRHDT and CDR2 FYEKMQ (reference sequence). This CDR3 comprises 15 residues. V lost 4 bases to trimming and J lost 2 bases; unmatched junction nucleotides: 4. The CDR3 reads CASSWDRENTDTQYF. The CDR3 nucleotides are TGTGCCAGCAGCTGGGACAGGGAAAACACAGATACGCAGTATTTT.

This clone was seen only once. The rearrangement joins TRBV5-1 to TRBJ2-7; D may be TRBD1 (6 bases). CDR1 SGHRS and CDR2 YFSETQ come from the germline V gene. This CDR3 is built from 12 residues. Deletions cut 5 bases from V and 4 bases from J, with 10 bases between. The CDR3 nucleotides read TGCGCCAGCAGAGGGGGTGTTTACGAGCAGTACTTC. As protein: CASRGGVYEQYF.

CDR3: CASSFPSVGGTEAFF. In DNA form, the CDR3 reads TGTGCCAGCAGTTTCCCAAGTGTGGGGGGCACTGAAGCTTTCTTT. The V call is TRBV28, the J call TRBJ1-1; possible D gene TRBD1, 5 bases. The V and J ends lost 3 bases and 4 bases respectively, with 15 bases between them. This CDR3 spans 15 amino acids. Germline V gives CDR1 MDHEN, CDR2 SYDVKM.

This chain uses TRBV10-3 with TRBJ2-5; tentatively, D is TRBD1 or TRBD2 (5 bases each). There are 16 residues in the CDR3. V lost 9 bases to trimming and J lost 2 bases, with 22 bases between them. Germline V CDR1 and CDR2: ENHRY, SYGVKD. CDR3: CAIADPRQGPQETQYF. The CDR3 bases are TGTGCCATAGCGGACCCCAGGCAGGGCCCACAAGAGACCCAGTACTTC.

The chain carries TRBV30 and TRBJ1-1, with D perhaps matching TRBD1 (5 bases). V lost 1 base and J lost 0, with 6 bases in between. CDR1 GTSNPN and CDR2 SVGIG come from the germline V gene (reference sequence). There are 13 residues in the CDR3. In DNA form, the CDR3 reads TGTGCCTGGAGTGAGGGGTTGAACACTGAAGCTTTCTTT. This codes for CAWSEGLNTEAFF.

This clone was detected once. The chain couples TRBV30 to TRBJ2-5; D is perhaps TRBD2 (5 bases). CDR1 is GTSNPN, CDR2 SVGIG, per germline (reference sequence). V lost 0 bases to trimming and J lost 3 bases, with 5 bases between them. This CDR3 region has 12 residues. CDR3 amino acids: CAWSVLEETQYF. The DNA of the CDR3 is TGTGCCTGGAGTGTACTAGAAGAGACCCAGTACTTC.

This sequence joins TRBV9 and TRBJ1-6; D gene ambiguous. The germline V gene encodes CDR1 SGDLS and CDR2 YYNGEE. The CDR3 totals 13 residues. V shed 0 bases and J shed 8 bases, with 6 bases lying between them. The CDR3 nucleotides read TGTGCCAGCAGCGTAGCCAGTGATTCACCCCTCCACTTT. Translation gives CASSVASDSPLHF.

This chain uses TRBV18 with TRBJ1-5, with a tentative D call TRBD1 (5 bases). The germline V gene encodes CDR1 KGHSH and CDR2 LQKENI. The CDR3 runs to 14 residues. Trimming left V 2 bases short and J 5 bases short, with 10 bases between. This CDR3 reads CASSPRSGHQPQHF. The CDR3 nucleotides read TGTGCCAGCTCACCAAGGTCAGGGCATCAGCCCCAGCATTTT.